This TCR beta chain was identified during a study of shared clonotypes between healthy human individuals. The wider study: Three plates each covered CD4 naive and memory; CD8 naive two, CD8 memory one.

The CDR3 loop spans 15 amino acids. The J segment lost 4 bases and the V segment lost 6 bases, leaving 7 bases of the junction unmatched. Germline CDR1 ENHRY, CDR2 SYGVKD. Profiled with immunoSEQ multiplex PCR; TCRdb holds only in-frame clones, not every one. The profile covers more than 200,000 clones, with 65% appearing a single time and 8.5% to 14% taken by the ten largest. The sequence came from a young man in good health. The rearrangement uses TRBV10-3 and TRBJ2-1, with 9 bases that match TRBD2. Sequencing was done on a sample of memory CD4+ T cells sorted from blood. Stated subset: CD45RA-negative fraction. CDR3 in amino acids: CAISPTSGQYNEQFF. CDR3 coding DNA: TGTGCCATCAGCCCTACTAGCGGGCAATACAATGAGCAGTTCTTC.